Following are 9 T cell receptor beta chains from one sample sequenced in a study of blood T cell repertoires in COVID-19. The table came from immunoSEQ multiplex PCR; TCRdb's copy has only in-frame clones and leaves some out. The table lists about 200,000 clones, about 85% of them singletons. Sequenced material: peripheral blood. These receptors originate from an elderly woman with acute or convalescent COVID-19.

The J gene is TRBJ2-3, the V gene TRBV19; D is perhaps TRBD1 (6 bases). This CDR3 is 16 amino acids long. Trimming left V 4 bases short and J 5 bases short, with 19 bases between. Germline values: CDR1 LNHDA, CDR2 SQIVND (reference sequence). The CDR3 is CASSTLQGVGVDTQYF. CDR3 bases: TGTGCCAGTAGTACCCTACAGGGAGTAGGTGTAGATACGCAGTATTTT.

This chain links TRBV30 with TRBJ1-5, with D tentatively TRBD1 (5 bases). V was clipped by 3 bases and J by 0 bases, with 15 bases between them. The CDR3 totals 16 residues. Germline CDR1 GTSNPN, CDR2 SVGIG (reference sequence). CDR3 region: CAWSLGQLYSNQPQHF. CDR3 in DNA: TGTGCCTGGAGCTTGGGGCAGCTATATAGCAATCAGCCCCAGCATTTT.

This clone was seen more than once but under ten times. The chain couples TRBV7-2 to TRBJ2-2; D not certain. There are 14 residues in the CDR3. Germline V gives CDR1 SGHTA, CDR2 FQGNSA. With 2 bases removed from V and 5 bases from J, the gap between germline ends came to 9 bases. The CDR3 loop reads CASSLNADTGELFF. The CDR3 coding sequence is TGTGCCAGCAGCTTAAACGCGGATACCGGGGAGCTGTTTTTT.

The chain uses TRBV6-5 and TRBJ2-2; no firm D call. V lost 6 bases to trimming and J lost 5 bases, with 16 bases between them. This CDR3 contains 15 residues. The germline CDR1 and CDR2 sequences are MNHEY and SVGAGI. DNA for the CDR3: TGTGCCAGCAGGACCCTGTCAGGATATACCGGGGAGCTGTTTTTT. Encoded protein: CASRTLSGYTGELFF.

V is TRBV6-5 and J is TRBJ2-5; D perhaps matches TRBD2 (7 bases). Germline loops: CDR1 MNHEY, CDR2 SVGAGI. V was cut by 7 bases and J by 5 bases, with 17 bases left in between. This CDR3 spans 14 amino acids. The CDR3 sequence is CASKRRGPVETQYF. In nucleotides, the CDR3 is TGTGCCAGCAAACGGCGGGGGCCAGTGGAGACCCAGTACTTC.

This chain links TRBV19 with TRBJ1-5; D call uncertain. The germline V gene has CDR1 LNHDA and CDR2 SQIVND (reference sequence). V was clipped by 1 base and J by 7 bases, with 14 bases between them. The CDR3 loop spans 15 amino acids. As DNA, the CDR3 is TGTGCCAGTAGTATAGCTCAACTGGGAGGACAGCCCCAGCATTTT. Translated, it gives CASSIAQLGGQPQHF.

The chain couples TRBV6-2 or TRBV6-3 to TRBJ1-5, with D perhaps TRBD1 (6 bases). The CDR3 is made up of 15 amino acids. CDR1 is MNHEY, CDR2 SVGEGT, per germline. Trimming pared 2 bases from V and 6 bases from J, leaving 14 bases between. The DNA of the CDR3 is TGTGCCAGCAGTTACCCCGTGGGGGCGGTTCAGCCCCAGCATTTT. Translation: CASSYPVGAVQPQHF.

Here the CDR3 reads CASSEGAGQPQHF. In nucleotides, the CDR3 is TGTGCCAGCAGTGAAGGGGCCGGACAGCCCCAGCATTTT. V usage is TRBV25-1 and J usage is TRBJ1-5; possibly TRBD1 for D (5 bases). The V gene's germline CDR1 is MGHDK and CDR2 SYGVNS. The CDR3 length is 13 residues. Trimming removed 2 bases at V and 7 bases at J, with 9 bases between.

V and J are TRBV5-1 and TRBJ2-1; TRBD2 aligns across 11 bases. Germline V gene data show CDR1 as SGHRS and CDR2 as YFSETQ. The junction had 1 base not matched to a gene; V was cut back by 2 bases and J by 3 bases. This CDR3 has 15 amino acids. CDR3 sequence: CASSFGTSGYNEQFF. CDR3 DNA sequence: TGCGCCAGCAGCTTCGGGACTAGCGGCTACAATGAGCAGTTCTTC.